The sequence of this TCR beta chain was determined in a study of blood T cell repertoires in COVID-19. Study background: COVID-19 samples from acute and convalescent phases originated in the United States, Italy and Spain.

The CDR3 covers 14 residues. Germline CDR1 and CDR2: SGHRS and YFSETQ. The V end lost 0 bases, the J end lost 13 bases, and 17 bases lay between the germline ends. Some clones are missing from TCRdb's copy, which holds only in-frame ones; the method was immunoSEQ multiplex PCR. Found here are about 150,000 clones, about 80% of them singletons; the top ten hold 25% to 35%. J is TRBJ2-1 and V is TRBV5-1, with D possibly being TRBD2 (8 bases). The clonotype was recovered from a woman aged 55 to 70 with acute or convalescent COVID-19. Sequencing input: peripheral blood. CDR3 amino acids: CASSLARGTRSQFF. In nucleotides, the CDR3 is TGCGCCAGCAGCTTGGCCAGGGGGACTAGGTCTCAGTTCTTC.